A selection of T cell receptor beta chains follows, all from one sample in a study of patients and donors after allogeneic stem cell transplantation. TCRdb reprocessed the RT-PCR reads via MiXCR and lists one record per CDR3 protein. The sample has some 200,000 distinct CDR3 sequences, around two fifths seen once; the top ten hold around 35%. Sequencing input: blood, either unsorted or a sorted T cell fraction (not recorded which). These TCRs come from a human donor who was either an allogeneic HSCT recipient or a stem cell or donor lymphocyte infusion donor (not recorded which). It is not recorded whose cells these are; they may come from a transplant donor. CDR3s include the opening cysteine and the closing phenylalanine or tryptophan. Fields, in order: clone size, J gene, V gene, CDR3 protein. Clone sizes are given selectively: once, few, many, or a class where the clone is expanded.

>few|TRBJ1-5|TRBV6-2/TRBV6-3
CASSSGLNQPQHF
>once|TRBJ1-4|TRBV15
CATSRPNEKLFF
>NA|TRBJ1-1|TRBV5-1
CASSSDGFRNTEAFF
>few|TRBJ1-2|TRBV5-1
CASSLARTGRYGYTF
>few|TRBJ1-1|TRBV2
CASNDPNTEAFF
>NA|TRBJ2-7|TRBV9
CASSVEGAVDEQYF
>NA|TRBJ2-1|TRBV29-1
CSVDWREARNEQFF
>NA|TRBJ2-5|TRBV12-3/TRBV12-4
CASSFVGQGVGETQYF
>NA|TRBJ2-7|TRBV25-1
CASSGGLPEYEQYF
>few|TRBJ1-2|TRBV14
CASSQDLPGQAPNHGYTF
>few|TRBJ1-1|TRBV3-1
CASSRGQGETEAFF
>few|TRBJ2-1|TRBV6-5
CASSYSSGQVYNEQFF
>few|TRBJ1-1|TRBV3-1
CASSQVGGRAMITEAFF
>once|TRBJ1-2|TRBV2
CASSFRDRDQGYTF
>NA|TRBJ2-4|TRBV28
CASSLTNPKNIQYF
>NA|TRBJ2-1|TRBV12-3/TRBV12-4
CASSLGTSGAAAYNEQFF
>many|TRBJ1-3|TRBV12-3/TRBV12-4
CASSPQAGNTIYF
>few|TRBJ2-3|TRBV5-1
CATRKEVSTDTQYF
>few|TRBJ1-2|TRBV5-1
CASSLGRNGYTF
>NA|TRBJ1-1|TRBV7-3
CASSLSRNTKAFF
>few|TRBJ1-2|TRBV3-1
CASSPLGTTANYGYTF
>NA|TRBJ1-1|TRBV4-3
CASSLARTAGTEAFF
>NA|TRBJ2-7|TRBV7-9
CASSASGSFSYEQYF
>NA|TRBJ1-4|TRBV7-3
CASSLLPPGGHNEKLFF
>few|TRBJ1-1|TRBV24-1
CATRSGANTEAFF
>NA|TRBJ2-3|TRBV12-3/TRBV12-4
CASSFPRDTSHTDTQYF
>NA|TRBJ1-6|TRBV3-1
CASSTFLGETNSPLHF
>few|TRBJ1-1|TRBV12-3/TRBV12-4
CASSLGGSHTEAFF
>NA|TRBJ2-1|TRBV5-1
CASSLTREAYNEQFF
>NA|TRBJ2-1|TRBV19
CASSIVGLPYNEQFF
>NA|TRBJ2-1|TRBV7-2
CASSQGIEAYNEQFF
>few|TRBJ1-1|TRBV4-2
CASSQADREYTEAFF
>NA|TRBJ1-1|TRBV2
CASSSQQGWNTEAFF
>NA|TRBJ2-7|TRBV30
CAWSVTEQYF
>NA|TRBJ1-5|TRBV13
CASSQQSNQPQHF
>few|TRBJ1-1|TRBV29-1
CSVVGFNEAFF
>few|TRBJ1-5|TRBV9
CASSWDGLNQPQHF
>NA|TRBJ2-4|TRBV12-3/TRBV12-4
CASSEDRGKRAKNIQYF
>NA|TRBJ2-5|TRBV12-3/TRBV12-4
CASTSLLAGGETQYF
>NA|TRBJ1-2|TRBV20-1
CSARDPGYGEGPGYTF
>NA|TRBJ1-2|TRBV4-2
CASSHGQGQGTYGYTF
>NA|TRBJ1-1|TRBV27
CASSPGGGWTEAFF
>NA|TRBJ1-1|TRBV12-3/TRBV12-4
CASTQTANTEAFF
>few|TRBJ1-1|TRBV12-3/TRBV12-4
CASSLGNRGPTEAFF
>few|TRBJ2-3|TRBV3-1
CASSQAADTQYF
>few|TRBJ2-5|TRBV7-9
CASSLGLAQETQYF
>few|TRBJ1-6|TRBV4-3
CASSQDWGTGGSPLHF
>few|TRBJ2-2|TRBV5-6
CASSLKQRNTGELFF
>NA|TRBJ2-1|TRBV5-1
CASSLEMVDLYNEQFF
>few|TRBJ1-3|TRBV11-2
CASTLWGNTIYF
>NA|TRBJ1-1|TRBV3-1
CASSTDDRVGAEAFF
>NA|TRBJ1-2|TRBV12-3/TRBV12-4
CASSYSNPQGSYGYTF
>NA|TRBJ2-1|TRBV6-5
CASSSQGPYNEQFF
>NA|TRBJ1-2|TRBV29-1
CSVGRDRADLGYTF
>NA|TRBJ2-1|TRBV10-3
CAISSGTTYNEQFF
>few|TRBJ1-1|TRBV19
CASSTTGGTEAFF
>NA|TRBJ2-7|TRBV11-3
CASSLREGSSYEQYF
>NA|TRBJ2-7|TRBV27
CASSLREVAKYEQYF